These 26 T cell receptor beta chains were all obtained from the same sample, sequenced in a study of blood T cell repertoires in COVID-19 (dated by TCRdb to between 2020 and 2021). Libraries were made using the immunoSEQ multiplex PCR assay. Sourced from immuneACCESS, this table was stored by TCRdb with only in-frame sequences that have V and J called. A share of the clones is absent; for the studies checked, an unresolved V gene accounts for under half, and the remainder has no known explanation. The sample yields under 100,000 clones; approximately 91% were counted once. The ten most abundant clones make up 3% to 4% of the sample. Specimen: peripheral blood. Source of these receptors: a woman in her sixties or seventies with acute or convalescent COVID-19.

CDR3 region: CASSLWQGRNQPQHF. DNA for the CDR3: TGTGCCAGCAGTTTATGGCAGGGCCGTAATCAGCCCCAGCATTTT. The chain uses TRBV28 and TRBJ1-5, with a weak D call TRBD1 (5 bases). This CDR3 has 15 amino acids. Trimming removed 0 bases from V and 4 bases from J, with 10 bases in between. CDR1 and CDR2 from the germline V gene are MDHEN and SYDVKM.

V is TRBV2 and J is TRBJ2-1; the match to TRBD2 covers 9 bases. After removal of 6 bases from V and 5 bases from J, the junction contained 8 bases not matched to a gene. The CDR3 has 15 amino acids. Germline-derived CDR1 and CDR2 are SNHLY and FYNNEI. CDR3 protein: CASSPGTSPNNEQFF. CDR3 DNA sequence: TGTGCCAGCAGCCCCGGGACTAGCCCAAACAATGAGCAGTTCTTC.

This clone was seen once. The V call is TRBV27, the J call TRBJ1-6; D is undetermined. Germline values: CDR1 MNHEY, CDR2 SMNVEV (reference sequence). This CDR3 has 16 residues. The V gene lost 5 bases and the J gene lost 5 bases, with 16 bases spanning the gap. In nucleotides, the CDR3 is TGTGCCAGCAGTCCGTTGAGGACGGGGAATAATTCACCCCTCCACTTT. It translates to CASSPLRTGNNSPLHF.

V and J are TRBV7-9 and TRBJ2-3, with 9 positions matching TRBD2. In germline, CDR1 is SEHNR, CDR2 FQNEAQ (reference sequence). The ends lost 5 bases at V and 3 bases at J; junction bases unmatched: 9. CDR3 size: 16 residues. CDR3 nucleotide sequence: TGTGCCAGCAGCGAACCGGGACTAGCAGTAACAGATACGCAGTATTTT. Encoded protein: CASSEPGLAVTDTQYF. Full variable domain (missing parts from reference TRBV7-9 and TRBJ2-3): DTGVSQNPRHKITKRGQNVTFRCDPISEHNRLYWYRQTLGQGPEFLTYFQNEAQLEKSRLLSDRFSAERPKGSFSTLEIQRTEQGDSAMYLCASSEPGLAVTDTQYFGPGTRLTVL.

For this clone: The same CDR3 arises from other DNA sequences in this sample as well. The chain couples TRBV5-1 to TRBJ2-3; D possibly corresponds to TRBD2 (5 bases). The CDR3 contains 14 residues. Looked up from germline, CDR1 is SGHRS and CDR2 is YFSETQ. Trimming pared 0 bases from V and 4 bases from J, leaving 9 bases between. The CDR3 sequence is CASSLDPGSDTQYF. The CDR3 region has the DNA TGCGCCAGCAGCTTGGATCCGGGGTCAGATACGCAGTATTTT. The full variable domain, with the rest looked up from reference TRBV5-1 and TRBJ2-3, is KAGVTQTPRYLIKTRGQQVTLSCSPISGHRSVSWYQQTPGQGLQFLFEYFSETQRNKGNFPGRFSGRQFSNSRSEMNVSTLELGDSALYLCASSLDPGSDTQYFGPGTRLTVL.

This clone has a single count. The V call is TRBV5-1, the J call TRBJ1-5; 10 bases line up with TRBD1. From germline, CDR1 is SGHRS and CDR2 YFSETQ. The CDR3 spans 15 residues. Germline trimming cut 4 bases from V and 6 bases from J; bases unmatched to any gene: 7. The CDR3 here is CASSTTGGRGQPQHF. In DNA form, the CDR3 reads TGCGCCAGCAGCACGACAGGGGGCAGGGGTCAGCCCCAGCATTTT.

The chain combines TRBV27 with TRBJ1-2, with TRBD1 identical over 7 bases. There are 14 residues in the CDR3. With V trimmed by 6 bases and J by 8 bases, 12 bases remained unmatched. Germline V gene sequence: CDR1 MNHEY, CDR2 SMNVEV (reference sequence). CDR3 in amino acids: CASRGQGDLRGYTF. For the CDR3, the DNA is TGTGCCAGCAGAGGGCAGGGGGATCTGCGGGGCTACACCTTC.

V and J are TRBV15 and TRBJ1-6; 10 positions match TRBD1. Germline lookup yields CDR1 LNHNV and CDR2 YYDKDF (reference sequence). With V trimmed by 5 bases and J by 7 bases, 5 bases remained unmatched. The CDR3 spans 15 residues. CDR3 amino acids: CATSLGQGGNSPLHF. The CDR3 DNA sequence: TGTGCCACCAGCCTCGGACAGGGGGGGAATTCACCCCTCCACTTT.

This clone was seen more than once but under ten times. V gene TRBV4-1 combines with J gene TRBJ1-2; weak D call: TRBD1 (5 bases). The CDR3 has 17 amino acids. CDR1 MGHRA and CDR2 YSYEKL come from the germline V gene. V was cut by 4 bases and J by 0 bases, with 18 bases left in between. CDR3: CASSRLATRATNYGYTF. CDR3 nucleotide sequence: TGCGCCAGCAGCCGCCTCGCCACCAGGGCCACTAACTATGGCTACACCTTC.

The chain combines TRBV3-1 (or the pseudogene TRBV3-2) with TRBJ1-6, with D perhaps matching TRBD1 (5 bases). The CDR3 length is 13 residues. V lost 3 bases and J lost 10, with 10 bases in between. Germline-derived CDR1 and CDR2 are LGHDT and YNNKEL (reference sequence). DNA of the CDR3: TGTGCCAGCAGCCAGAAGGGGTACTCACCCCTCCACTTT. This codes for CASSQKGYSPLHF.

This chain joins TRBV28 and TRBJ1-3, with 8 nucleotides matching TRBD1. Germline V gene data show CDR1 as MDHEN and CDR2 as SYDVKM. V was clipped by 5 bases and J by 0 bases; unmatched bases: 3. The CDR3 consists of 15 residues. Here the CDR3 reads CASSKTGGSGNTIYF. DNA of the CDR3: TGTGCCAGCAGTAAAACAGGGGGCTCTGGAAACACCATATATTTT.

The J gene is TRBJ1-1, the V gene TRBV5-1; TRBD1 matches at 8 bases. Trimming removed 3 bases from V and 1 base from J; junction bases left unmatched: 8. The germline CDR1 and CDR2 sequences are SGHRS and YFSETQ. The CDR3 loop spans 16 amino acids. The CDR3 DNA reads as TGCGCCAGCAGCTCTTATGACAGGGGACCGAACACTGAAGCTTTCTTT. Translated: CASSSYDRGPNTEAFF.

The chain uses TRBV28 and TRBJ1-3; perhaps TRBD1 as D (5 bases). The germline V and J ends were trimmed by 3 bases and 6 bases, with 12 bases remaining between them. The CDR3 has 14 amino acids. Germline V gene data show CDR1 as MDHEN and CDR2 as SYDVKM. CDR3 sequence: CASSFQGLVNTIYF. As DNA, the CDR3 is TGTGCCAGCAGTTTTCAGGGCTTAGTAAACACCATATATTTT.

The chain joins TRBV30 to TRBJ2-7; a possible D gene is TRBD2 (6 bases). The CDR3 sequence is 16 residues long. V was pared by 6 bases and J by 5 bases, with 26 bases between. CDR1 and CDR2 from the germline V gene are GTSNPN and SVGIG (reference sequence). As DNA, the CDR3 is TGTGCCTGCCGTGGGCGGGGTAAAGTCCGCGTCCACGAGCAGTACGTC. Its translation: CACRGRGKVRVHEQYV.

The rearrangement links TRBV7-9 to TRBJ2-2, with 9 bases identical to TRBD1. V was clipped by 6 bases and J by 4 bases; unmatched bases: 6. CDR1 and CDR2 from the germline V gene are SEHNR and FQNEAQ (reference sequence). CDR3 size: 15 residues. For the CDR3, the DNA is TGTGCCAGCAGAGTACAGGGGGCGAGCACCGGGGAGCTGTTTTTT. This sequence encodes CASRVQGASTGELFF. Based on the CDR3 plus reference TRBV7-9 and TRBJ2-2, the full variable domain is DTGVSQNPRHKITKRGQNVTFRCDPISEHNRLYWYRQTLGQGPEFLTYFQNEAQLEKSRLLSDRFSAERPKGSFSTLEIQRTEQGDSAMYLCASRVQGASTGELFFGEGSRLTVL.

The chain has TRBV19 and TRBJ2-2; perhaps TRBD1 as D (7 bases). Trimming removed 10 bases at V and 5 bases at J, with 20 bases between. The CDR3 contains 15 residues. Germline V CDR1 and CDR2: LNHDA, SQIVND (reference sequence). The CDR3 sequence is CATGGPQGWTGELFF. The CDR3 DNA sequence: TGTGCCACAGGGGGGCCACAGGGGTGGACCGGGGAGCTGTTTTTT.

In its sample, this clone was seen once. The DNA for the CDR3 is TGTGCCAGCTCACCGTATAGAACTGGCGGCTACACTGAAGCTTTCTTT. This encodes CASSPYRTGGYTEAFF. The chain uses TRBV18 and TRBJ1-1; D gene uncertain. Trimming stripped 3 bases from V and 3 bases from J, with 17 bases between. Germline-derived CDR1 and CDR2 are KGHSH and LQKENI. The CDR3 is 16 amino acids.

The chain couples TRBV11-2 to TRBJ1-2, with TRBD1 matching 7 bases. The junction had 7 bases not matched to a gene; V was cut back by 2 bases and J by 4 bases. Germline CDR1 reads SGHAT; CDR2 reads FQNNGV. The CDR3 covers 15 residues. The CDR3 is CASSLSTGVVYGYTF. CDR3 sequence (DNA): TGTGCCAGCAGCTTAAGTACAGGGGTGGTCTATGGCTACACCTTC.

This clone was detected only a few times. The genes are TRBV23-1 and TRBJ1-5, with 10 bases aligning to TRBD1. Being an ORF, TRBV23-1 has a function that is uncertain. This CDR3 has 20 residues. The V and J ends lost 8 bases and 3 bases, in that order; junction bases with no gene match: 22. The CDR3 region has the DNA TGCGCCAGCGGTTTCAATAGGAGCGGGACAGGGGAAATCATCAATCAGCCCCAGCATTTT. It translates to CASGFNRSGTGEIINQPQHF.

The rearrangement joins TRBV29-1 to TRBJ2-1, with D perhaps matching TRBD2 (5 bases). CDR1 and CDR2 (germline): SQVTM, ANQGSEA. Deletions cut 8 bases from V and 4 bases from J, with 6 bases between. This CDR3 is 10 amino acids long. The CDR3 loop reads CSCGYNEQFF. The DNA of the CDR3 is TGCAGCTGCGGGTACAATGAGCAGTTCTTC.

The table lists this clone with a few counts. The chain combines TRBV30 with TRBJ2-1, with 9 bases identical to TRBD2. Germline V gene lookup returns CDR1 GTSNPN and CDR2 SVGIG (reference sequence). The length of the CDR3 is 15 residues. V lost 2 bases, J lost 3 bases, and 5 bases stayed unmatched. The DNA for the CDR3 is TGTGCCTGGAGTACCGGGACTAGCAGCTACAATGAGCAGTTCTTC. Translated, it gives CAWSTGTSSYNEQFF.

V gene TRBV10-3 combines with J gene TRBJ1-1, with TRBD1 matching 7 bases. CDR1 ENHRY and CDR2 SYGVKD come from the germline V gene. The CDR3 covers 13 residues. The ends lost 10 bases at V and 3 bases at J; junction bases unmatched: 8. The CDR3 spells CATATGMDTEAFF. The CDR3 nucleotides are TGTGCCACCGCGACAGGGATGGACACTGAAGCTTTCTTT.

The chain joins TRBV3-1 (or the pseudogene TRBV3-2) to TRBJ1-5, with a weak D call TRBD1 (6 bases). The CDR3 runs to 15 residues. V dropped 5 bases and J dropped 6 bases, with 17 bases sitting between them. In germline, CDR1 is LGHDT, CDR2 YNNKEL (reference sequence). The CDR3 region is CASSGDTSAGQPQHF. The CDR3 nucleotides are TGTGCCAGCAGCGGGGACACCTCCGCAGGTCAGCCCCAGCATTTT.

V usage is TRBV15 and J usage is TRBJ2-6; 9 bases are shared with TRBD1. Germline CDR1 and CDR2: LNHNV and YYDKDF (reference sequence). This CDR3 is built from 18 residues. Losses at the gene ends were 1 base for V and 2 bases for J; bases not matched to a gene: 6. The CDR3 is CATSRADRGGTGANVLTF. As DNA, the CDR3 is TGTGCCACCAGCAGAGCGGACAGGGGCGGAACTGGGGCCAACGTCCTGACTTTC.

The chain links TRBV10-1 to TRBJ2-3, with 7 bases that match TRBD1. Germline assignment: CDR1 WNHNN and CDR2 SYGVQD (reference sequence). Trimming at V came to 4 bases and at J to 4 bases, leaving 5 bases not matched to a gene. The CDR3 totals 14 residues. This CDR3 is CASSATGRPDTQYF. The CDR3 DNA is TGCGCCAGCAGTGCGACAGGGCGCCCAGATACGCAGTATTTT.

The table lists this clone with a count of one. J is TRBJ2-7 and V is TRBV11-2; possibly TRBD1 for D (6 bases). The CDR3 covers 13 residues. The ends were cut back, 4 bases at V and 7 bases at J, with 14 bases in the middle. Germline CDR1 is SGHAT and CDR2 is FQNNGV. CDR3 in DNA: TGTGCCAGCAGCTCAATCAGGGGTGGGGAGCAGTACGTC. It translates to CASSSIRGGEQYV.